The 23 T cell receptor beta chains below were found in one sample sequenced in a study of T-cell reconstitution after alpha-beta-depleted transplantation in children. The library targeted TCRbeta and was prepared with unique molecular identifiers. TCRdb reanalysed the PCR reads using MiXCR and keeps one entry per CDR3 protein. The sample yields about 830,000 distinct CDR3 sequences, under 20% seen once. The sequences come from PBMCs, mostly from graft donor cells, collected 360 days after TCRalphabeta/CD19-depleted stem cell transplant. The receptors were sampled from a male patient under 18 who had a stem cell transplant for acute lymphoblastic leukemia, so the T cells may come from the graft donor.

The J gene is TRBJ2-7, the V gene TRBV20-1; a possible D gene is TRBD1 (5 bases). The CDR3 loop spans 14 amino acids. Germline values: CDR1 DFQATT, CDR2 SNEGSKA (reference sequence). V was clipped by 0 bases and J by 1 base, with 10 bases between them. The CDR3 region is CSARDRVKSYEQYF. In DNA, the CDR3 is TGCAGTGCTAGAGACAGGGTAAAGTCCTACGAGCAGTACTTC.

The chain employs TRBV19 and TRBJ1-3; no clear D. This CDR3 comprises 16 residues. The germline V and J ends were trimmed by 9 bases and 2 bases, with 20 bases remaining between them. From germline, CDR1 is LNHDA and CDR2 SQIVND (reference sequence). In nucleotides, the CDR3 is TGTGCCAGCCGCCCCTCGGGAGGATCGACTGGAAACACCATATATTTT. Translation: CASRPSGGSTGNTIYF.

This chain links TRBV2 with TRBJ2-1, with D uncertain. V dropped 3 bases and J dropped 2 bases, with 11 bases sitting between them. The CDR3 sequence is 15 residues long. The germline CDR1 and CDR2 sequences are SNHLY and FYNNEI. DNA of the CDR3: TGTGCCAGCAGTGAGGTTAGGACCACCTACAATGAGCAGTTCTTC. Protein sequence: CASSEVRTTYNEQFF. Combining the CDR3 with reference TRBV2 and TRBJ2-1 gives the whole variable domain EPEVTQTPSHQVTQMGQEVILRCVPISNHLYFYWYRQILGQKVEFLVSFYNNEISEKSEIFDDQFSVERPDGSNFTLKIRSTKLEDSAMYFCASSEVRTTYNEQFFGPGTRLTVL.

This clonotype was observed a few times. The chain is built from TRBV7-3 and TRBJ2-3; no clear D gene. Trimming left V 2 bases short and J 2 bases short, with 11 bases between. The CDR3 totals 15 residues. CDR1 and CDR2 from the germline V gene are SGHTA and FQGTGA. The CDR3 region has the DNA TGTGCCAGCAGCTTACTCAATACCGACACAGATACGCAGTATTTT. Its protein product is CASSLLNTDTDTQYF.

In DNA, the CDR3 is TGTGCCAGTAGCGGTTTCTTCAATGAGCAGTTCTTC. Residues: CASSGFFNEQFF. J is TRBJ2-1 and V is TRBV6-5, with D perhaps matching TRBD2 (6 bases). CDR3 length: 12 amino acids. CDR1 is MNHEY, CDR2 SVGAGI, per germline. V lost 9 bases, J lost 6 bases, and 12 bases lay in between.

CDR3 sequence (DNA): TGTGCCAGCAGCCCCTCGGGGGGAGGGCCCTCGAAGACCCAGTACTTC. Translated: CASSPSGGGPSKTQYF. This chain connects TRBV11-2 to TRBJ2-5; 7 bases map to TRBD2. Per germline, CDR1 SGHAT and CDR2 FQNNGV. This CDR3 is built from 16 residues. The trim removed 5 bases at V and 6 bases at J, leaving 15 bases unmatched. Combining the CDR3 with reference TRBV11-2 and TRBJ2-5 gives the whole variable domain EAGVAQSPRYKIIEKRQSVAFWCNPISGHATLYWYQQILGQGPKLLIQFQNNGVVDDSQLPKDRFSAERLKGVDSTLKIQPAKLEDSAVYLCASSPSGGGPSKTQYFGPGTRLLVL.

The chain joins TRBV11-2 to TRBJ2-3, with 12 bases lining up with TRBD2. The CDR3 sequence is 17 residues long. The V segment lost 1 base and the J segment 5 bases; nucleotides outside the gene matches: 7. CDR1 SGHAT and CDR2 FQNNGV come from the germline V gene. CDR3 region: CASSLVPSGREGDTQYF. As DNA, the CDR3 is TGTGCCAGCAGCTTAGTGCCTAGCGGGAGGGAGGGAGATACGCAGTATTTT. Drawing the rest from reference TRBV11-2 and TRBJ2-3, the complete variable domain is EAGVAQSPRYKIIEKRQSVAFWCNPISGHATLYWYQQILGQGPKLLIQFQNNGVVDDSQLPKDRFSAERLKGVDSTLKIQPAKLEDSAVYLCASSLVPSGREGDTQYFGPGTRLTVL.

CDR3: CASSLESGLTGELFF. The CDR3 DNA reads as TGTGCCAGCAGCTTAGAGTCTGGGCTAACCGGGGAGCTGTTTTTT. The genes are TRBV7-8 and TRBJ2-2, with D unclear. In germline, CDR1 is SGHVS, CDR2 FQNEAQ. This CDR3 is built from 15 residues. Trimming cost V 1 base and J 5 bases, with 11 bases left between them.

CDR3 in amino acids: CASSQDRRDPNLAFF. The CDR3 DNA reads TGTGCCAGCAGCCAAGATCGCCGCGACCCGAACTTGGCTTTCTTT. The gene calls are TRBV4-2 and TRBJ1-1; D is ambiguous. From germline, CDR1 is LGHNA and CDR2 YNFKEQ. The CDR3 spans 15 residues. Deletions cut 0 bases from V and 11 bases from J, with 19 bases between.

A few counts support this clonotype. The CDR3 protein is CASSSPEGDEQFF. The CDR3 DNA is TGTGCCAGCAGCTCCCCCGAGGGCGATGAGCAGTTCTTC. The V gene is TRBV21-1, the J gene TRBJ2-1; the table names TRBD2, a call not compared with the DNA. TRBV21-1 is designated a pseudogene. The CDR3 spans 13 residues.

This clonotype occurred a few times. This rearrangement joins TRBV29-1 to TRBJ1-1; D is undetermined. The CDR3 consists of 13 residues. Germline V gene sequence: CDR1 SQVTM, CDR2 ANQGSEA. The germline V and J ends were trimmed by 5 bases and 0 bases, with 10 bases remaining between them. The CDR3 coding sequence is TGCAGCGTTCAAAAGGGAGTGAACACTGAAGCTTTCTTT. It translates to CSVQKGVNTEAFF.

The chain recombines TRBV19 with TRBJ1-1; a weak D match, TRBD1 (5 bases). With 4 bases removed from V and 1 base from J, the gap between germline ends came to 7 bases. Germline V gene lookup returns CDR1 LNHDA and CDR2 SQIVND (reference sequence). The CDR3 covers 13 residues. CDR3 sequence: CASSNQGNTEAFF. In DNA, the CDR3 is TGTGCCAGTAGTAACCAGGGGAACACTGAAGCTTTCTTT. The variable domain in full, with the rest retrieved from reference TRBV19 and TRBJ1-1, is DGGITQSPKYLFRKEGQNVTLSCEQNLNHDAMYWYRQDPGQGLRLIYYSQIVNDFQKGDIAEGYSVSREKKESFPLTVTSAQKNPTAFYLCASSNQGNTEAFFGQGTRLTVV.

At least ten counts were recorded for this clonotype. The V gene is TRBV9, the J gene TRBJ2-3; unclear D gene. Germline V CDR1 and CDR2: SGDLS, YYNGEE. This CDR3 is built from 12 residues. Trimming stripped 3 bases from V and 3 bases from J, with 5 bases between. CDR3 sequence (DNA): TGTGCCAGCAGCGGCCCAACAGATACGCAGTATTTT. Translation: CASSGPTDTQYF. The entire variable domain, with the rest obtained from reference TRBV9 and TRBJ2-3, is as follows: DSGVTQTPKHLITATGQRVTLRCSPRSGDLSVYWYQQSLDQGLQFLIQYYNGEERAKGNILERFSAQQFPDLHSELNLSSLELGDSALYFCASSGPTDTQYFGPGTRLTVL.

This clonotype was seen more than once but under ten times. The chain is built from TRBV10-3 and TRBJ2-7; 10 bases are shared with TRBD2. The CDR3 contains 15 residues. J lost 2 bases, V lost 6 bases, and 7 bases had no gene match. From germline, CDR1 is ENHRY and CDR2 SYGVKD. CDR3 bases: TGTGCCATCAGGGACCGGACTAGCGGACCCTACGAGCAGTACTTC. This gives the protein CAIRDRTSGPYEQYF.

The chain joins TRBV10-3 to TRBJ2-5; perhaps TRBD1 as D (6 bases). The CDR3 consists of 13 residues. Trimming cost V 6 bases and J 10 bases, with 18 bases left between them. Germline assignment: CDR1 ENHRY and CDR2 SYGVKD. The CDR3 protein is CAISGTPQEDQYF. The CDR3 DNA is TGTGCCATCAGCGGGACACCCCAGGAGGACCAGTACTTC.

In this sample, this clonotype turned up many times. This chain's CDR3 is CAISESFGREISYNEQFF. In DNA form, the CDR3 reads TGTGCCATCAGTGAGTCGTTCGGGCGGGAGATCTCCTACAATGAGCAGTTCTTC. The chain couples TRBV10-3 to TRBJ2-1; 7 bases line up with TRBD2. The V and J ends lost 0 bases and 0 bases, in that order; junction bases with no gene match: 8. The CDR3 covers 18 residues. Germline values: CDR1 ENHRY, CDR2 SYGVKD.

The gene calls are TRBV7-3 and TRBJ2-1; D remains unclear. Looked up from germline, CDR1 is SGHTA and CDR2 is FQGTGA. Trimming pared 0 bases from V and 0 bases from J, leaving 12 bases between. The CDR3 extends over 17 amino acids. CDR3 sequence (DNA): TGTGCCAGCAGCTTAACGCAGCGCGGTTTCTCCTACAATGAGCAGTTCTTC. Translation gives CASSLTQRGFSYNEQFF.

Remarks on this clonotype: It may be a read error: a sequence one base away is much more abundant. Given the absence of the conserved phenylalanine or tryptophan at the CDR3 end, a read error is likely. V usage is TRBV5-1 and J usage is TRBJ2-7; 8 nucleotides line up with TRBD2. Germline assignment: CDR1 SGHRS and CDR2 YFSETQ. The CDR3 is 14 residues long. With V trimmed by 4 bases and J by 4 bases, 7 bases remained unmatched. The CDR3 nucleotides are TGCGCCAGCAGCCGTCCGGGACTAGGGTACGAGCAGTACTTG. Its translation: CASSRPGLGYEQYL.

This chain links TRBV21-1 with TRBJ2-7; TRBD1 reflects the table's D call only, with no check against the DNA. TRBV21-1 is deemed a pseudogene. There are 17 residues in the CDR3. In DNA, the CDR3 is TGTGCCAGCAGAGACAGGCTCCTCACCCCAAGCTCCTACGAGCAGTACTTC. As protein: CASRDRLLTPSSYEQYF.

This chain connects TRBV10-3 to TRBJ2-7; D remains unclear. This CDR3 region has 16 residues. Germline assignment: CDR1 ENHRY and CDR2 SYGVKD. V gave up 4 bases and J gave up 5 bases, with 21 bases separating them. The CDR3 region has the DNA TGTGCCATCAGTGCCACGAATGGGGTGGGCACAAACGAGCAGTACTTC. Its translation is CAISATNGVGTNEQYF.

This clonotype was seen more than once but under ten times. The V call is TRBV5-1, the J call TRBJ2-1; D is possibly TRBD2 (6 bases). The V and J ends lost 5 bases and 3 bases respectively, with 12 bases between them. Looked up from germline, CDR1 is SGHRS and CDR2 is YFSETQ. CDR3 size: 14 residues. The DNA for the CDR3 is TGCGCCAGCAGGTGGAGGGCTGGCTACAATGAGCAGTTCTTC. This encodes CASRWRAGYNEQFF.

The V gene is TRBV20-1, the J gene TRBJ1-4; D perhaps matches TRBD1 (6 bases). Germline V CDR1 and CDR2: DFQATT, SNEGSKA (reference sequence). The V end lost 6 bases, the J end lost 8 bases, and 19 bases lay between the germline ends. The CDR3 loop spans 14 amino acids. The CDR3 region is CSAYSRGSGEKLFF. The CDR3 DNA reads TGCAGTGCCTATTCCAGGGGATCTGGCGAAAAACTGTTTTTT.

This clonotype was recorded a few times. The J gene is TRBJ1-3, the V gene TRBV12-3 or TRBV12-4; perhaps TRBD1 as D (5 bases). Deletions cut 7 bases from V and 2 bases from J, with 12 bases between. This CDR3 region has 14 residues. The CDR3 reads CASTSGTTGNTIYF. The CDR3 DNA sequence: TGTGCCAGCACCTCCGGGACCACTGGAAACACCATATATTTT.